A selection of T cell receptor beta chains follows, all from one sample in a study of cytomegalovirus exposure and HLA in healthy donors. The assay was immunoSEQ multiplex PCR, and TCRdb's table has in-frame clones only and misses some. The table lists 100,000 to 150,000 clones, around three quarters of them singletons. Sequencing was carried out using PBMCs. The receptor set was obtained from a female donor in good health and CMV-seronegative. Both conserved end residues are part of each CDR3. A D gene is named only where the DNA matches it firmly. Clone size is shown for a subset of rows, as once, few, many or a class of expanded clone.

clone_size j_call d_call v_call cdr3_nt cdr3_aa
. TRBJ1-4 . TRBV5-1 TGCGCCAGCAGCTCGGCGGGGGTATCAGGGGAAAAACTGTTTTTT CASSSAGVSGEKLFF
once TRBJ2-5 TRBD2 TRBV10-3 TGTGCCATCAGTAATCCACCCACTAGCGGGGAAGAGACCCAGTACTTC CAISNPPTSGEETQYF
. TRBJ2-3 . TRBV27 TGTGCCAGCAGTCCTCCTTACACAGATACGCAGTATTTT CASSPPYTDTQYF
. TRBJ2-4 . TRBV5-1 TGCGCCAGCAGCCCAGAGGTTCGGGGGGCGGGAAACATTCAGTACTTC CASSPEVRGAGNIQYF
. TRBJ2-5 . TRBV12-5 TGTGCTAGTGGAGAGGGACATCCGGGAGAGACCCAGTACTTC CASGEGHPGETQYF
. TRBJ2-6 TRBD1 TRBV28 TGTGCCAGCTCCGGGACAGCCGTCTCTGGGGCCAACGTCCTGACTTTC CASSGTAVSGANVLTF
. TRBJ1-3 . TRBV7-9 TGTTCCAGCAGCTTAGATGGCAGAACCGACTCTGGAAACACCATATATTTT CSSSLDGRTDSGNTIYF
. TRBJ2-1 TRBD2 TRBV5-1 TGCGCCAGCAGCTATTCCTTAGCGGGTCTCAATGAGCAGTTCTTC CASSYSLAGLNEQFF
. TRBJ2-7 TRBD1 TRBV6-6 TGTGCCAGCATTGACAGGGACTCCTACGAGCAGTACTTC CASIDRDSYEQYF
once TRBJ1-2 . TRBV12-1 TGTGCCAGCAGTCTTCCCCGGGTTGGCTATGGCTACACCTTC CASSLPRVGYGYTF
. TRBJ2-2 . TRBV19 TGTGCCAGTAGCCGGGGTGCGGGGCTCGGCACCGGGGAGCTGTTTTTT CASSRGAGLGTGELFF
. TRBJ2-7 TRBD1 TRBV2 TGTGCCAGCAGCCTCGGACAGGAGGTGGGGCAGTACTTC CASSLGQEVGQYF
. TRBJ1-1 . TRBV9 TGTGCCAGCAGCGTCGGAGTCTTAGAGAACACTGAAGCTTTCTTT CASSVGVLENTEAFF
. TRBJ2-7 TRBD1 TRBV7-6 TGTGCCAGCAGCCCACACCCCTCACAGGGGGCTCGCTACGAGCAGTACTTC CASSPHPSQGARYEQYF
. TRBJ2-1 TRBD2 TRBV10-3 TGTGCCATCAGTGAGGAGCTAGCGGGAGGTGGGAATGAGCAGTTCTTC CAISEELAGGGNEQFF
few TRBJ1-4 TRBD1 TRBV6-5 TGTGCCAGCAGTTACTCGGGGGGACAGGATGGAAAACTGTTTTTT CASSYSGGQDGKLFF
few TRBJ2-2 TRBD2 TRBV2 TGTGCCAGCAGTGAAGGACTAGCGGGGAGATTAGGCACCGGGGAGCTGTTTTTT CASSEGLAGRLGTGELFF
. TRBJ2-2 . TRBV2 TGTGCCAGCACGATGGGCAGGTCGACCGGGGAGCTGTTTTTT CASTMGRSTGELFF
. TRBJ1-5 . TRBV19 TGTGCCAGTAGCCCCCTCCGGGGGGGGCGCGGCAATCAGCCCCAGCATTTT CASSPLRGGRGNQPQHF
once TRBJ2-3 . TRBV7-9 TGTGCCAGCAGCTTCGCGGGGCAAACCCCTAGCACAGATACGCAGTATTTT CASSFAGQTPSTDTQYF
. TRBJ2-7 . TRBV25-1 TGTGCCAGCGGGGCATCGTGGGGCTCCGAGCAGTACTTC CASGASWGSEQYF
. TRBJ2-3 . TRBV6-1 TGTGCCAGCAGTCTACGACTATTCACAGATACGCAGTATTTT CASSLRLFTDTQYF
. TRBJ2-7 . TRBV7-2 TGTGCCAGCAGCTTAGGGGGGGTTCAATCCTACGAGCAGTACTTC CASSLGGVQSYEQYF
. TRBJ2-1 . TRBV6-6 TGTGCCAGCAGTTACTCGAACGGTGGCAATGAGCAGTTCTTC CASSYSNGGNEQFF
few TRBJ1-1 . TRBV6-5 TGTGCCAGCAGTTACGGTGGACAGAGGGGTGAAGCTTTCTTT CASSYGGQRGEAFF
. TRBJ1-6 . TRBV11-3 TGTGCCAGCAGCGAGCGGGCATCCTATAATTCACCCCTCCACTTT CASSERASYNSPLHF
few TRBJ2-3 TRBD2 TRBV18 TGTGCCAGCTCACCGCCGCCACTAGCGTTCACAGATACGCAGTATTTT CASSPPPLAFTDTQYF
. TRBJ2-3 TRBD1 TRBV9 TGTGCCAGCAGCGTAGGCCATGGACAGGCAGATACGCAGTATTTT CASSVGHGQADTQYF
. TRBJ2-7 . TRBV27 TGTGCCAGCAGTCCGATTGAAGCCGCGGGATACGAGCAGTACTTC CASSPIEAAGYEQYF
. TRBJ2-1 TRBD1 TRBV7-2 TGTGCCAGCAGCTGGCGGGGACAGGGCAAATCTCGGGAGCAGTTCTTC CASSWRGQGKSREQFF
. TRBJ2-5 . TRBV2 TGTGCCAGCAGTGAATTGCTCGCCGAGGAGACCCAGTACTTC CASSELLAEETQYF
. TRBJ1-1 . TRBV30 TGTGCCTGGAGTGTACGGGAAGGAAGAGCTTTCTTT CAWSVREGRAFF
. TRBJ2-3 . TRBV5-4 TGTGCCTACGCCCGGGGTGGGTATACGCAGTATTTT CAYARGGYTQYF
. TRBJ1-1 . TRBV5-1 TGCGCCAGCAGCCCCGGCGGGGGGTTCACTGAAGCTTTCTTT CASSPGGGFTEAFF
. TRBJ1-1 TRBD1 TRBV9 TGTGCCAGCAGCGTAGGATCCGGTAACAGGGGGCTAGAAGCTTTCTTT CASSVGSGNRGLEAFF
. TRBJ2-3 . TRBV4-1 TGCGCCAGCAGCCAGGCTGTATCAGGTCCCACAGATACGCAGTATTTT CASSQAVSGPTDTQYF
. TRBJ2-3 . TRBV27 TGTGCCAGCAGCCGTCCTAGCACAGATACGCAGTATTTT CASSRPSTDTQYF
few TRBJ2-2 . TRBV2 TGTGCCAGCAGTGGGGAGACCGGGGAGCTGTTTTTT CASSGETGELFF
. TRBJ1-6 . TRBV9 TGTGCCAGCAGCGTGCGGTGGGATAATTCACCCCTCCACTTT CASSVRWDNSPLHF
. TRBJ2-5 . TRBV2 TGTGCCAGCAGTGAAGCGCTAAGGGGAGAGACCCAGTACTTC CASSEALRGETQYF
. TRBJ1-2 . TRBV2 TGTGCCAGCAGTGAAGCAGGCGGACAGCGCATACCCTATGGCTACACCTTC CASSEAGGQRIPYGYTF
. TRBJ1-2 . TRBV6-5 TGTGCCAGCGGTCAGAACTATGGCTACACCTTC CASGQNYGYTF
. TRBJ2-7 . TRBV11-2 TGTGCCAGCAGCTTAGGGAGCTCCTACGAGCAGTACTTC CASSLGSSYEQYF
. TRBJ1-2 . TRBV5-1 TGCGCCAGCAGCTCACAGGGTATTGATGGCTACACCTTC CASSSQGIDGYTF
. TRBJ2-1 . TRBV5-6 TGTGCCAGCAGCTTGGTATGGGACAATGGGCAGTTCTTC CASSLVWDNGQFF
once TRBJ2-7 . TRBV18 TGTGCCAGCTCACCCACAGGGTCCTACGAGCAGTACTTC CASSPTGSYEQYF
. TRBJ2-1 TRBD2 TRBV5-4 TGTGCCAGCAGCTACACCGGACTAGTAAAGGGTAATGAGCAGTTCTTC CASSYTGLVKGNEQFF
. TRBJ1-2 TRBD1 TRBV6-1 TGTGCCAGCAGTTTGGACAGGCTCTATGGCTACACCTTC CASSLDRLYGYTF
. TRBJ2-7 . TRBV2 TGTGCCAGCAGCGACAGAAACTACGAGCAGTACTTC CASSDRNYEQYF